In this sample, the clone carrying this T cell receptor (beta chain) turned up many times. The antigen is unknown. These data originate in a study of T cell repertoires in cytomegalovirus infection. About the research overall: TCR beta signatures that were public indicated CMV infection and matching HLA type. Findings and caveats of the study: What dominated the ex vivo response were HLA-C-restricted CMV-specific TCR beta clonotypes.

V was trimmed by 2 bases and J by 5 bases, leaving 10 bases between them. Germline V gives CDR1 SGHVS, CDR2 FNYEAQ. This CDR3 comprises 14 residues. TCRdb processed the reads anew with MiXCR; each CDR3 protein has one entry. The table includes approximately 910,000 distinct CDR3 sequences, approximately 31% detected once. The sample in question was cultured CD8+ T cells from PBMCs, obtained from culture after CMV antigen stimulation. The chain employs TRBV7-6 and TRBJ2-1; either TRBD1 or TRBD2 may supply D (5 bases each). This TCR derives from a human donor in good health (CMV status not recorded). Some clones in this sample may be carry-over from other donors' samples. The CDR3 region has the DNA TGTGCCAGCAGCTTAATATGGGGACACAATGAGCAGTTCTTC. It codes for CASSLIWGHNEQFF.